These 8 T cell receptor beta chains were all obtained from the same sample, sequenced in a study of OX40 agonist ivuxolimab in advanced cancers. TCRdb's copy holds only in-frame clones and misses some; the assay was immunoSEQ multiplex PCR. The profile covers just over 40,000 clones, with about nine tenths appearing a single time and roughly 25% taken by the ten largest. The sequencing used CD4+ or CD8+ T cells sorted from blood, collected in a trial of the OX40 agonist ivuxolimab. These receptors originate from an adult with an advanced solid tumor such as melanoma, head and neck, liver or kidney cancer.

The genes are TRBV28 and TRBJ2-7; 7 bases align to TRBD1. Germline V gives CDR1 MDHEN, CDR2 SYDVKM. V shed 2 bases and J 2 bases; nucleotides not matched to a gene: 6. The CDR3 contains 15 residues. The CDR3 protein is CASSLQWDRPYEQYF. The CDR3 nucleotides are TGTGCCAGCAGTTTACAGTGGGACAGACCCTACGAGCAGTACTTC.

This rearrangement joins TRBV27 to TRBJ2-7; 8 bases map to TRBD1. The CDR3 runs 16 residues. With 6 bases clipped from V and 5 bases from J, the junction kept 15 bases outside the gene matches. CDR1 is MNHEY, CDR2 SMNVEV, per germline (reference sequence). CDR3 in amino acids: CASRTRQGWASNEQYF. The CDR3, as DNA: TGTGCCAGCAGGACCAGACAGGGGTGGGCGAGTAACGAGCAGTACTTC.

This clone was observed once. The gene calls are TRBV4-1 and TRBJ2-7; D is ambiguous. Trimming removed 0 bases from V and 6 bases from J, with 12 bases in between. The CDR3 totals 14 residues. Germline V CDR1 and CDR2: MGHRA, YSYEKL. The CDR3 bases are TGCGCCAGCAGCCAAGATCCCCCTCCGGGCGAGCAGTACTTC. Protein sequence: CASSQDPPPGEQYF.

A single count supports this clone. CDR3 sequence reads: CAWGGDTGELFF. The CDR3 DNA is TGTGCCTGGGGGGGAGACACCGGGGAGCTGTTTTTT. The chain has TRBV30 and TRBJ2-2; D is tentatively TRBD1 or TRBD2 (5 bases each). CDR1 GTSNPN and CDR2 SVGIG come from the germline V gene (reference sequence). The CDR3 length is 12 residues. Trimming shortened V by 5 bases and J by 3 bases, and 7 bases separated the two germline ends. Full variable domain (outside the CDR3, taken from reference TRBV30 and TRBJ2-2): SQTIHQWPATLVQPVGSPLSLECTVEGTSNPNLYWYRQAAGRGLQLLFYSVGIGQISSEVPQNLSASRPQDRQFILSSKKLLLSDSGFYLCAWGGDTGELFFGEGSRLTVL.

The CDR3 DNA is TGTGCCAGCAGCTTTACAGGGGGCTCCTACAATGAGCAGTTCTTC. Protein sequence: CASSFTGGSYNEQFF. The chain recombines TRBV7-9 with TRBJ2-1, with TRBD1 matching 8 bases. In germline, CDR1 is SEHNR, CDR2 FQNEAQ (reference sequence). The CDR3 is 15 amino acids. With 3 bases clipped from V and 0 bases from J, the junction kept 1 base outside the gene matches.

The chain uses TRBV5-1 and TRBJ2-3; D is possibly TRBD2 (5 bases). The CDR3 loop spans 16 amino acids. Trimming took 4 bases from V and 4 from J, leaving 19 bases between them. CDR1 is SGHRS and CDR2 is YFSETQ in the germline V gene. The chain's CDR3 is CASSPGGEFEADTQYF. CDR3 bases: TGCGCCAGCAGCCCTGGTGGGGAGTTTGAGGCAGATACGCAGTATTTT.

This chain links TRBV30 with TRBJ2-1, with D possibly matching TRBD2 (6 bases). Germline V lookup: CDR1 GTSNPN, CDR2 SVGIG (reference sequence). The V and J ends lost 2 bases and 9 bases respectively, with 23 bases between them. The CDR3 spans 16 residues. The CDR3 loop reads CAWSLIGAGRFGEQFF. In DNA, the CDR3 is TGTGCCTGGAGTCTGATAGGAGCGGGTAGATTCGGTGAGCAGTTCTTC. Together with reference TRBV30 and TRBJ2-1, the CDR3 gives the full variable domain: SQTIHQWPATLVQPVGSPLSLECTVEGTSNPNLYWYRQAAGRGLQLLFYSVGIGQISSEVPQNLSASRPQDRQFILSSKKLLLSDSGFYLCAWSLIGAGRFGEQFFGPGTRLTVL.

The V and J genes are TRBV4-1 and TRBJ2-7; 8 bases agree with TRBD2. The V segment lost 1 base and the J segment 3 bases; nucleotides outside the gene matches: 5. The length of the CDR3 is 15 residues. Germline CDR1 reads MGHRA; CDR2 reads YSYEKL. The CDR3 DNA sequence: TGCGCCAGCAGCCAAGTTAGCGGGAATTTCTACGAGCAGTACTTC. Its protein is CASSQVSGNFYEQYF.